Listed below are T cell receptor beta chains from one sample, sequenced in a study of blood T cell repertoires in COVID-19. TCRdb's table, derived via immunoSEQ multiplex PCR, lists solely in-frame clones and lacks some. Of about 210,000 clones listed, under 90% are singletons. Sequencing was performed on PBMCs or T cells enriched from blood (not recorded which). The receptors originated from a woman in her forties or fifties with acute COVID-19. The CDR3 runs from the conserved cysteine through the conserved F or W. The D gene is left open where the match is weak. Clone sizes are given selectively: once, few, many, or a class where the clone is expanded.

CASSIGSGSVYEQYF,TGTGCCAGTAGTATTGGGAGCGGTAGCGTCTACGAGCAGTACTTC,TRBJ2-7,TRBV19,NA,NA
CASSPGGYYGYTF,TGTGCCAGCTCACCAGGCGGGTACTATGGCTACACCTTC,TRBJ1-2,TRBV18,NA,NA
CASSTDREAFNEKLFF,TGTGCCAGCAGCACCGACAGAGAAGCGTTTAATGAAAAACTGTTTTTT,TRBJ1-4,TRBV5-5,NA,NA
CASSDDSSSGNTIYF,TGCGCCAGCAGCGACGACAGTTCCTCTGGAAACACCATATATTTT,TRBJ1-3,TRBV4-3,NA,once
CASSEGGLAGPRGTDTQYF,TGTGCCAGCAGTGAAGGGGGACTAGCGGGTCCGCGGGGCACAGATACGCAGTATTTT,TRBJ2-3,TRBV6-1,TRBD2,NA
CASSLARFFNYGYTF,TGTGCCAGCAGCTTAGCCCGTTTCTTTAACTATGGCTACACCTTC,TRBJ1-2,TRBV7-8,NA,NA
CASSPVQGVTSGANVLTF,TGTGCCAGCAGTCCCGTTCAGGGGGTTACCTCTGGGGCCAACGTCCTGACTTTC,TRBJ2-6,TRBV28,TRBD1,NA
CASRRQGNTGELFF,TGTGCCAGCAGACGACAGGGTAACACCGGGGAGCTGTTTTTT,TRBJ2-2,TRBV28,TRBD1,NA
CASRGGGAGFYEQYF,TGTGCCAGCAGAGGAGGGGGCGCTGGGTTCTACGAGCAGTACTTC,TRBJ2-7,TRBV28,NA,NA
CASSTRQVGSPDQPQHF,TGTGCCAGTAGTACCCGACAGGTTGGAAGCCCCGATCAGCCCCAGCATTTT,TRBJ1-5,TRBV19,NA,NA
CASSYTYEQYF,TGTGCCAGCAGTTATACCTACGAGCAGTACTTC,TRBJ2-7,TRBV6-1,NA,NA
CASSDEGTGIQTQYF,TGTGCCAGCAGTGACGAAGGGACAGGGATACAGACCCAGTACTTC,TRBJ2-5,TRBV2,TRBD1,NA
CASIRQANTEAFF,TGTGCCAGTATTCGGCAGGCGAACACTGAAGCTTTCTTT,TRBJ1-1,TRBV19,NA,NA
CASSLRRTGKSYEQYF,TGTGCCAGCAGTCTAAGGAGGACAGGAAAATCCTACGAGCAGTACTTC,TRBJ2-7,TRBV6-2/TRBV6-3,TRBD1,NA
CASSLEVGRVQAFF,TGTGCCAGCAGCTTAGAGGTGGGCAGGGTACAAGCTTTCTTT,TRBJ1-1,TRBV7-2,NA,once
CASSPPEDTQYF,TGTGCCAGCTCACCACCTGAGGATACGCAGTATTTT,TRBJ2-3,TRBV18,NA,NA
CASSSTRGNEQFF,TGTGCCAGCAGCTCGACTAGGGGCAATGAGCAGTTCTTC,TRBJ2-1,TRBV7-2,NA,NA
CASSAQWTSGRNRDTQYF,TGTGCCAGCAGCGCTCAATGGACTAGCGGGAGGAACAGGGATACGCAGTATTTT,TRBJ2-3,TRBV7-2,TRBD2,NA
CSVLTSGRRADTQYF,TGCAGCGTTTTGACTAGCGGGAGGAGGGCAGATACGCAGTATTTT,TRBJ2-3,TRBV29-1,TRBD2,NA
CASSRARDNYGYTF,TGTGCCAGTAGTCGAGCCCGGGATAACTATGGCTACACCTTC,TRBJ1-2,TRBV19,NA,NA
CASSRGPLGTYEQYF,TGTGCCAGCAGCCGAGGCCCCCTAGGTACCTACGAGCAGTACTTC,TRBJ2-7,TRBV3-1/TRBV3-2,NA,NA
CASSRDRGLEPQHF,TGTGCCAGCAGTCGGGACAGGGGGCTAGAGCCCCAGCATTTT,TRBJ1-5,TRBV6-6,TRBD1,NA
CASSLGATYNEQFF,TGCGCCAGCAGCTTGGGGGCTACCTACAATGAGCAGTTCTTC,TRBJ2-1,TRBV5-1,NA,NA
CASSRVAGGVSYEQYF,TGTGCCAGCAGCCGGGTAGCGGGAGGAGTCTCCTACGAGCAGTACTTC,TRBJ2-7,TRBV5-4,TRBD2,NA
CATEGRSTEAFF,TGTGCCACTGAAGGCAGGTCCACTGAAGCTTTCTTT,TRBJ1-1,TRBV7-3,NA,NA
CASSEGIRLYEQYF,TGTGCCAGCAGTGAAGGAATCAGGCTCTACGAGCAGTACTTC,TRBJ2-7,TRBV6-1,NA,NA
CASSYAGGVQYF,TGTGCCAGCAGTTACGCAGGGGGCGTGCAGTACTTC,TRBJ2-7,TRBV28,TRBD1,NA
CATSERVYHYEQYF,TGTGCCACCAGTGAGAGGGTTTATCACTACGAGCAGTACTTC,TRBJ2-7,TRBV24-1,NA,few
CASSPGTGHGEQFF,TGTGCCAGCAGCCCCGGGACAGGGCATGGTGAGCAGTTCTTC,TRBJ2-1,TRBV9,TRBD1,few
CASSPLGGSTDTQYF,TGTGCCAGCAGCCCCCTAGGGGGTAGCACAGATACGCAGTATTTT,TRBJ2-3,TRBV6-5,NA,NA
CASSDSGGATDTQYF,TGTGCCAGCAGTGACTCGGGGGGGGCCACAGATACGCAGTATTTT,TRBJ2-3,TRBV6-4,NA,NA